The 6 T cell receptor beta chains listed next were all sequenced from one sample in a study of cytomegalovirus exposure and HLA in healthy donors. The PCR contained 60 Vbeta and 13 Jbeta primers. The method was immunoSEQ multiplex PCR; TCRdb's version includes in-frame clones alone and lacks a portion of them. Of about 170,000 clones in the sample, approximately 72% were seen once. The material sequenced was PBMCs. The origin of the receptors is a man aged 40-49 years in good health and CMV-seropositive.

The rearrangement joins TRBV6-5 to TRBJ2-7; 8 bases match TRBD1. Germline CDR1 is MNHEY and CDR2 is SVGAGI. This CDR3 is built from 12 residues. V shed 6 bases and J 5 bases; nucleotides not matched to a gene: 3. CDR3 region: CASRTTGDEQYF. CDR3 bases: TGTGCCAGCAGAACGACAGGGGACGAGCAGTACTTC.

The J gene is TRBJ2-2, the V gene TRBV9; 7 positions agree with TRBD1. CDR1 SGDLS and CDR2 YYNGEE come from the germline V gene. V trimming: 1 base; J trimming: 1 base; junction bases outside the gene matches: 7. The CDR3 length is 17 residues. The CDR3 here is CASSVLGGQLNTGELFF. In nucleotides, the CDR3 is TGTGCCAGCAGCGTACTAGGGGGACAGCTGAACACCGGGGAGCTGTTTTTT. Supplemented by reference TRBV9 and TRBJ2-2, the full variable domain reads DSGVTQTPKHLITATGQRVTLRCSPRSGDLSVYWYQQSLDQGLQFLIQYYNGEERAKGNILERFSAQQFPDLHSELNLSSLELGDSALYFCASSVLGGQLNTGELFFGEGSRLTVL.

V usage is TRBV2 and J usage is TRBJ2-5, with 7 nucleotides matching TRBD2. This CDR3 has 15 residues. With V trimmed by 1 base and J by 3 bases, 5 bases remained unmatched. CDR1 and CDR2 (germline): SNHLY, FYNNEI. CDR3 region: CASSEDSRGEETQYF. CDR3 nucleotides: TGTGCCAGCAGTGAAGATTCCCGGGGGGAAGAGACCCAGTACTTC.

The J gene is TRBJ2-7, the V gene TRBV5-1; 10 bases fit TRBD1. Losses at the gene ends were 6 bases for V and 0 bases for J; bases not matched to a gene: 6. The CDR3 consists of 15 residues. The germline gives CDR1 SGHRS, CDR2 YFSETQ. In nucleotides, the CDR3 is TGCGCCAGCAAGTGGAGGACAGGGGGCTCCTACGAGCAGTACTTC. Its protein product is CASKWRTGGSYEQYF.

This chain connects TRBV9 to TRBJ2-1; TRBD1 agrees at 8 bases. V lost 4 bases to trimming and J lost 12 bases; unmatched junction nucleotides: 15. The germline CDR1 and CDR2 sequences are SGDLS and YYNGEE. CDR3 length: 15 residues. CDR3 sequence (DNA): TGTGCCAGCAGCCCCCAGGGTACAGGGGGGTCTCGGCAGTTCTTC. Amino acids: CASSPQGTGGSRQFF. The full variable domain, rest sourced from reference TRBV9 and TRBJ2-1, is DSGVTQTPKHLITATGQRVTLRCSPRSGDLSVYWYQQSLDQGLQFLIQYYNGEERAKGNILERFSAQQFPDLHSELNLSSLELGDSALYFCASSPQGTGGSRQFFGPGTRLTVL.

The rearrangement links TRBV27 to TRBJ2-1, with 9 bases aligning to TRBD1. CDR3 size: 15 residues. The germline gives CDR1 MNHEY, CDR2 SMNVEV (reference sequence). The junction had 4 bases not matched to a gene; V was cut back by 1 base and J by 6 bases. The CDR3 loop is CASSLLGTGINEQFF. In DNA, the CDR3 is TGTGCCAGCAGTTTATTAGGGACAGGGATCAATGAGCAGTTCTTC.